The rows below give T cell receptor beta chains drawn from one sample of a study of shared T cell receptors in the human thymus. Repertoires were generated with immunoSEQ multiplex PCR, while TCRdb's copy carries only in-frame clones and drops some. Seen here are over 450,000 clones, about 80% observed once, and the top ten hold roughly 0.013%. These same data were also listed under a study on human thymus T cells.

The sample taken for sequencing was thymocytes. The receptors derive from a boy in the first two years of life with a congenital heart defect. CDR3s include the opening cysteine and the closing phenylalanine or tryptophan. The D gene is left open where the match is weak. Clone size is stated in some rows and not others, as once, few, many or a class when expanded.

v_call,d_call,clone_size,j_call,cdr3_nt,cdr3_aa
TRBV19,NA,NA,TRBJ2-3,TGTGCCAGTAGTATTAGGGGGAAGACAGATACGCAGTATTTT,CASSIRGKTDTQYF
TRBV5-1,TRBD2,once,TRBJ2-3,TGCGCCAGCAGCTTGGGGCTAGCGGGAGTAGATACGCAGTATTTT,CASSLGLAGVDTQYF
TRBV19,TRBD1,NA,TRBJ1-4,TGTGCCAGTAGTACGCCGATACCGGGACAGGGGGGGCCTAATGAAAAACTGTTTTTT,CASSTPIPGQGGPNEKLFF
TRBV19,NA,NA,TRBJ2-5,TGTGCCACCTTTCAGGGAGAGACCCAGTACTTC,CATFQGETQYF
TRBV5-1,NA,NA,TRBJ2-1,TGCGCCAGCATCGGGTACAATGAGCAGTTCTTC,CASIGYNEQFF
TRBV28,NA,NA,TRBJ2-1,TGTGCCAGCAGTTTAAAGGTAGCGCAGAGCTCCTACAATGAGCAGTTCTTC,CASSLKVAQSSYNEQFF
TRBV19,NA,NA,TRBJ2-5,TGTGCCAGTAGTAGTGACGGAGGGGAGACCCAGTACTTC,CASSSDGGETQYF
TRBV27,TRBD2,NA,TRBJ2-3,TGTGCCAGCGCCGGGACTAGCGGCCTTCGGCGGTATTTT,CASAGTSGLRRYF
TRBV28,TRBD1,NA,TRBJ1-5,TGTGCCAGCAGTTTAAGCGGACAGGGGGCTGGTCAGCCCCAGCATTTT,CASSLSGQGAGQPQHF
TRBV9,TRBD1,once,TRBJ2-3,TGTGCCAGCAGCGTCCGCGACAGGGGGGCAGATACGCAGTATTTT,CASSVRDRGADTQYF
TRBV19,NA,NA,TRBJ2-7,TGTGCCAGTAGTTCACAGGGGGACCCTCGGCGGGAGTCTGTCTACGAGCAGTACTTC,CASSSQGDPRRESVYEQYF
TRBV28,TRBD2,NA,TRBJ2-7,TGTGCCAGCAGGAATCACGGGACTAGCGGGGCCTCGTCCTTTTACGAGCAGTACTTC,CASRNHGTSGASSFYEQYF
TRBV12-5,NA,NA,TRBJ2-1,TGTGCTAGTGGTACAGGGTTGGAGCACCCATACAATGAGCAGTTCTTC,CASGTGLEHPYNEQFF
TRBV6-6,TRBD1,NA,TRBJ2-7,TGTGCCAGCAGTTACGGGACAGGGCGATACGAGCAGTACTTC,CASSYGTGRYEQYF
TRBV4-3,TRBD2,few,TRBJ2-1,TGCGCCAGCAGCCAATGGAGGGGACTAGCGGGAGGGCCCGCCCACAATGAGCAGTTCTTC,CASSQWRGLAGGPAHNEQFF
TRBV4-2,NA,NA,TRBJ2-5,TGTGCCAGCAGCCAAGACCTAACGGGACATTACCAAGAGACCCAGTACTTC,CASSQDLTGHYQETQYF
TRBV6-1,TRBD1,NA,TRBJ2-7,TGTGCCAGCAGCCCCGACAGGGGAGGCGAGCAGTACTTC,CASSPDRGGEQYF
TRBV11-2,TRBD1,few,TRBJ1-3,TGTGCCAGCAGCTTAGTGGGGACAGCCCTAATTAGGGACACCATATATTTT,CASSLVGTALIRDTIYF
TRBV15,TRBD1,NA,TRBJ1-5,TGTGCCACCAGCAGAGGAGGGACAGGGGGCCCAAGGCCCCAGCATTTT,CATSRGGTGGPRPQHF
TRBV13,TRBD1,NA,TRBJ2-1,TGTGCCAGCATCCATAAGAACAGGGGTTTGTACAATGAGCAGTTCTTC,CASIHKNRGLYNEQFF
TRBV14,TRBD2,NA,TRBJ2-4,TGTGCCAGCAGCCGCCCGGGACTAGCGAACGGCAAAAACATTCAGTACTTC,CASSRPGLANGKNIQYF
TRBV4-2,TRBD2,NA,TRBJ2-1,TGTGCCAGCAGCACCGGGGGAGGACTAGCGGGGGTCTCCTACAATGAGCAGTTCTTC,CASSTGGGLAGVSYNEQFF
TRBV27,NA,NA,TRBJ2-1,TGTGCCAGCAGTTCGTTTCCCGACAGAAATGAGCAGTTCTTC,CASSSFPDRNEQFF
TRBV11-2,NA,NA,TRBJ2-1,TGTGCCAGCAGCCCCCAACCCGAAGAGCGGAGCTCCTACAATGAGCAGTTCTTC,CASSPQPEERSSYNEQFF
TRBV13,TRBD2,NA,TRBJ2-5,TGTGCCAGCAGCTTGTGGCAGGGCGGACTAGCTGGAGAGCAGTACTTC,CASSLWQGGLAGEQYF
TRBV13,NA,NA,TRBJ2-5,TGTGCCAGCAGCTTAGGGCGGTCCCAAGAGACCCAGTACTTC,CASSLGRSQETQYF
TRBV10-2,NA,NA,TRBJ2-2,TGCGCCAGCAGTGAGGCTCCAGTCAACACCGGGGAGCTGTTTTTT,CASSEAPVNTGELFF
TRBV10-1,TRBD2,NA,TRBJ2-3,TGCGCCAGCGGACTAGCGGGAGTGGGATTGCAGTATTTT,CASGLAGVGLQYF
TRBV5-4,TRBD2,NA,TRBJ2-5,TGTGCCAGCAGCTTGGCCGGGACTAGCGCCCACGGGGAGACCCAGTACTTC,CASSLAGTSAHGETQYF
TRBV10-3,TRBD1,NA,TRBJ1-1,TGTGCCACCAAAGACAAGGGGGCAGGAGCTTTCTTT,CATKDKGAGAFF
TRBV19,TRBD1,few,TRBJ2-7,TGTGCCAGTAGTATGGGGACAGGGAGCTTCTACGAGCAGTACTTC,CASSMGTGSFYEQYF
TRBV20-1,NA,NA,TRBJ2-5,TGCAGGGGGCACTCCGGAGAGACCCAGTACTTC,CRGHSGETQYF
TRBV6-1,NA,NA,TRBJ1-2,TGTGCCAGTCTAATACAGGTCCGCGAGAACTATGGCTACACCTTC,CASLIQVRENYGYTF
TRBV4-2,NA,NA,TRBJ2-3,TGTGCCAGCAGCCAATGCGCCACTCCCAATAAGACGCAGTATTTT,CASSQCATPNKTQYF
TRBV9,TRBD1,NA,TRBJ1-2,TGTGCCAGCAGCGTAGCTGACCGGACAGGGAGTCATGGCTACACCTTC,CASSVADRTGSHGYTF
TRBV7-8,NA,NA,TRBJ2-4,TGTGCCAGCAGCTTAGGCGGAGACATGGGGGCAAACATTCAGTACTTC,CASSLGGDMGANIQYF
TRBV7-2,NA,NA,TRBJ2-2,TGTGCCAGCAGCTTAGAGAGGTATTACACCGGGGAGCTGTTTTTT,CASSLERYYTGELFF
TRBV28,TRBD1,NA,TRBJ1-5,TGTGCCAGCAGCCCAGGGGGCGAGATGCATTTT,CASSPGGEMHF
TRBV5-8,TRBD2,once,TRBJ2-1,TGTGCCAGCAGCTTAAGACTAGCGGGGGCCGGGTTCTTC,CASSLRLAGAGFF
TRBV29-1,NA,NA,TRBJ1-2,TGCAGCGTTGACAGGGCGAGTGGCTACACCTTC,CSVDRASGYTF
TRBV5-1,TRBD1,NA,TRBJ1-4,TGCGCCAGCAGCCTGGGACAGGGGGCAACTAATGAAAAACTGTTTTTT,CASSLGQGATNEKLFF
TRBV5-6,TRBD1,NA,TRBJ2-7,TGTGCCAGCAGCTTGACAGGGGGGATGGACGAGCAGTACTTC,CASSLTGGMDEQYF
TRBV4-3,NA,few,TRBJ1-3,TGCGCCAGCAGCCAAGAAGTCAGGCACTCTGGAAACACCATATATTTT,CASSQEVRHSGNTIYF
TRBV10-1,NA,NA,TRBJ2-7,TGCGCCAGCAGGCCCCCTGAGGGTTACTACGAGCAGTACTTC,CASRPPEGYYEQYF
TRBV25-1,NA,NA,TRBJ2-3,TGTGCCAGCAGTGATAGATGTTATACGCAGTATTTT,CASSDRCYTQYF
TRBV5-6,TRBD2,NA,TRBJ2-7,TGTGCCAGCAGCGCTGCCCAGCGGGAGTTGCCCTACGAGCAGTACTTC,CASSAAQRELPYEQYF
TRBV7-9,TRBD2,NA,TRBJ2-7,TGTGCCAGCAGCTTAGGAGGGCGGGCTAGCGGGAGAATCCACGAGCAGTACTTC,CASSLGGRASGRIHEQYF
TRBV4-1,TRBD2,few,TRBJ2-2,TGCGCCAGCAGCCAACGCGGGGGGGACTCGGGCGGGGAGCTGTTTTTT,CASSQRGGDSGGELFF
TRBV27,TRBD2,NA,TRBJ2-3,TGTGCCAGCAGTTTCCTCGGGACTAGCGGAGGGGGGATCACAGATACGCAGTATTTT,CASSFLGTSGGGITDTQYF
TRBV7-2,NA,NA,TRBJ2-7,TGTGCCAGCAGCTGGCAGGGGCATTACGAGCAGTACTTC,CASSWQGHYEQYF
TRBV14,TRBD1,NA,TRBJ2-7,TGTGCCAGCAGCCAAGCGGGACAGGGATTGTCCGACGAGCAGTACTTC,CASSQAGQGLSDEQYF
TRBV4-2,NA,NA,TRBJ2-4,TGTGCCAGCAGCCGCCAGACTAGGGATTTAGCCAAAAACATTCAGTACTTC,CASSRQTRDLAKNIQYF
TRBV19,NA,NA,TRBJ2-7,TGTGCCAGTAGTCAGGGATACGAGCAGTACTTC,CASSQGYEQYF
TRBV6-5,NA,NA,TRBJ2-7,TGTGCCAGCAGAACACTTGACAGGAGCTCCTACGAGCAGTACTTC,CASRTLDRSSYEQYF
TRBV5-8,NA,NA,TRBJ1-4,TGTGCCAGCAGCAGGACACCAACTAATGAAAAACTGTTTTTT,CASSRTPTNEKLFF